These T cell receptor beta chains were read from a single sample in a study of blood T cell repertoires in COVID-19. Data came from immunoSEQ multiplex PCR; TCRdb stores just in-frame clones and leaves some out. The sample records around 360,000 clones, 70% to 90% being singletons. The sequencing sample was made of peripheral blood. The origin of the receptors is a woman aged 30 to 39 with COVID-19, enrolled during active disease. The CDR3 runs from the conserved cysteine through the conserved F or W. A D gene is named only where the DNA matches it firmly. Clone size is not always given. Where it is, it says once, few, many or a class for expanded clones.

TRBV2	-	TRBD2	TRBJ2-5	CASSVGTTVETQYF	TGTGCCAGCAGTGTCGGGACTACAGTTGAGACCCAGTACTTC
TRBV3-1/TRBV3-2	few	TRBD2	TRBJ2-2	CASSQDGGRAIGELFF	TGTGCCAGCAGCCAAGATGGCGGGAGAGCTATCGGGGAGCTGTTTTTT
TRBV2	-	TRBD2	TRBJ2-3	CASSRTSGGLFTDTQYF	TGTGCCAGCAGTCGGACTAGCGGGGGGCTCTTCACAGATACGCAGTATTTT
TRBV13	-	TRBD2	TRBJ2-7	CASSLGLAGGPRYEQYF	TGTGCCAGCAGCTTAGGACTAGCGGGAGGGCCTCGCTACGAGCAGTACTTC
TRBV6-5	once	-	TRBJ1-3	CASTGVGNTIYF	TGTGCCAGCACAGGGGTGGGAAACACCATATATTTT
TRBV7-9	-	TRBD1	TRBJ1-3	CASSPRTGNYGGNTIYF	TGTGCCAGCAGCCCGCGGACAGGGAATTATGGAGGAAACACCATATATTTT
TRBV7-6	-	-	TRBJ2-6	CASSLIGARTGANVLTF	TGTGCCAGCAGCTTAATAGGGGCTCGGACTGGGGCCAACGTCCTGACTTTC
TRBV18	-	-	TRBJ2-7	CASSPTGGLQTYEQYF	TGTGCCAGCTCACCAACGGGCGGACTCCAAACCTACGAGCAGTACTTC
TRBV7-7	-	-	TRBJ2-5	CASSPIRRVSETQYF	TGTGCTAGCAGCCCAATCAGACGGGTATCGGAGACCCAGTACTTC
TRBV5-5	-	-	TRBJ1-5	CASSLAYNQPQHF	TGTGCCAGCAGCTTGGCCTACAATCAGCCCCAGCATTTT
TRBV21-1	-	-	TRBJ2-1	CASSTRQGSYNEQFF	TGTGCCAGCAGCACTCGACAGGGGTCTTACAATGAGCAGTTCTTC
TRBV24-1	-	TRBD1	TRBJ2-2	CATSDSRQGATGELFF	TGTGCCACCAGTGATAGTAGACAGGGGGCGACCGGGGAGCTGTTTTTT
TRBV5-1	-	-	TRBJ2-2	CASSLLGSELFF	TGCGCCAGCAGCTTACTCGGGAGCGAGCTGTTTTTT
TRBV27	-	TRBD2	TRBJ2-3	CASSLGLAGNPSTDTQYF	TGTGCCAGCAGTTTAGGTCTAGCGGGAAATCCTAGCACAGATACGCAGTATTTT
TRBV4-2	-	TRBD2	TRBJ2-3	CASSQGLAAAGSSTDTQYF	TGTGCCAGCAGCCAAGGACTAGCGGCAGCTGGCTCTAGCACAGATACGCAGTATTTT
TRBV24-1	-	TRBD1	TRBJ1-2	CATSDPTGNYGYTF	TGTGCCACCAGTGACCCGACAGGGAACTATGGCTACACCTTC
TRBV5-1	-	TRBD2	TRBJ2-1	CASSLPGLAGSEQFF	TGCGCCAGCAGCTTACCGGGACTAGCGGGATCTGAGCAGTTCTTC
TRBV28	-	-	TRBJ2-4	CASKRLSLDIQYF	TGTGCCAGCAAACGGTTGTCGTTGGACATTCAGTACTTC
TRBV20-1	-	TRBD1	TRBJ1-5	CSASRTGGKSNQPQHF	TGCAGTGCTAGTAGGACAGGGGGGAAGAGCAATCAGCCCCAGCATTTT
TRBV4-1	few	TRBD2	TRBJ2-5	CASSQETSGRGKTQYF	TGCGCCAGCAGCCAAGAAACTAGCGGGAGAGGCAAGACCCAGTACTTC
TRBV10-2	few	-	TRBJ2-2	CASAQGFNTGELFF	TGCGCCAGCGCTCAGGGCTTTAACACCGGGGAGCTGTTTTTT
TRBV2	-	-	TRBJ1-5	CASSDWTFSYQPQHF	TGTGCCAGCAGTGATTGGACTTTCTCTTACCAGCCCCAGCATTTT
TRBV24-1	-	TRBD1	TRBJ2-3	CATSDPGTGSTDTQYF	TGTGCCACCAGTGATCCCGGGACAGGGAGCACAGATACGCAGTATTTT
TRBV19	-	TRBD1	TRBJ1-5	CASSTGTGHSNQPQHF	TGTGCCAGTAGTACCGGGACAGGACATAGCAATCAGCCCCAGCATTTT
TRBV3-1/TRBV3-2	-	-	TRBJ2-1	CASSYPLGGDNEQFF	TGTGCCAGCAGCTATCCCCTCGGGGGAGACAATGAGCAGTTCTTC
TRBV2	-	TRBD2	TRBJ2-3	CASRLAVTDTDTQYF	TGTGCCAGCAGGCTAGCGGTTACTGACACAGATACGCAGTATTTT
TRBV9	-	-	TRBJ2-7	CASSVGRFGDTFYEQYF	TGTGCCAGCAGCGTAGGAAGGTTTGGGGACACCTTCTACGAGCAGTACTTC
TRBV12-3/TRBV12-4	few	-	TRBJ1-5	CASSLPGAQPQHF	TGTGCCAGCAGTCTCCCCGGTGCTCAGCCCCAGCATTTT
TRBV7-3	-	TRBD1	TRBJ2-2	CASRPTGGTGELFF	TGTGCCAGCAGACCGACAGGGGGCACCGGGGAGCTGTTTTTT